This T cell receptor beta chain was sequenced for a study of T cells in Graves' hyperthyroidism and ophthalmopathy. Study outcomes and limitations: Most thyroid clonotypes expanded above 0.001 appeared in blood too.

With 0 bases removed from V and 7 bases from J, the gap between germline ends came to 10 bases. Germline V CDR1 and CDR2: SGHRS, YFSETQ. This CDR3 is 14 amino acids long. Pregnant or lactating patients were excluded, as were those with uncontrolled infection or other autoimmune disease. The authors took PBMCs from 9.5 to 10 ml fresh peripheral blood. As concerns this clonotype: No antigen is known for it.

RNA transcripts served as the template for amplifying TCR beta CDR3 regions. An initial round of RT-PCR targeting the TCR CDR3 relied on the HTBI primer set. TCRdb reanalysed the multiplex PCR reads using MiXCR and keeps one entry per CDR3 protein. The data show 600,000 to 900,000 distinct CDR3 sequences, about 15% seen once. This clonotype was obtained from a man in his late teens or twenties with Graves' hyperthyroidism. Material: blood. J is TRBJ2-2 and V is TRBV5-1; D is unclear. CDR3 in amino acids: CASSLDAVDGELFF. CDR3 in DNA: TGCGCCAGCAGCTTGGACGCGGTCGACGGGGAGCTGTTTTTT.